The clone carrying this T cell receptor (beta chain) appeared a single time. These data originate in a study of blood T cell repertoires in COVID-19. Study-wide context: Material from acute and convalescent COVID-19 was sourced from the United States, Italy and Spain. PBMCs, B-cell-depleted T cells, or T cells were the source of the cDNA or gDNA that made up the material.

CDR3 length equals 15 residues. Germline lookup yields CDR1 SGHTA and CDR2 FQGTGA. V dropped 2 bases and J dropped 3 bases, with 13 bases sitting between them. TCRdb's table, derived via immunoSEQ multiplex PCR, lists solely in-frame clones and lacks some. This sample has 30,000 to 45,000 clones, with roughly 88% found just once. The TCR comes from an older man with acute or convalescent COVID-19. The chain carries TRBV7-3 and TRBJ1-2; perhaps TRBD1 as D (6 bases). The sequenced sample was peripheral blood. CDR3 amino acids: CASSLDRTGDYGYTF. The CDR3 nucleotides are TGTGCCAGCAGCTTAGACAGGACTGGGGACTATGGCTACACCTTC.